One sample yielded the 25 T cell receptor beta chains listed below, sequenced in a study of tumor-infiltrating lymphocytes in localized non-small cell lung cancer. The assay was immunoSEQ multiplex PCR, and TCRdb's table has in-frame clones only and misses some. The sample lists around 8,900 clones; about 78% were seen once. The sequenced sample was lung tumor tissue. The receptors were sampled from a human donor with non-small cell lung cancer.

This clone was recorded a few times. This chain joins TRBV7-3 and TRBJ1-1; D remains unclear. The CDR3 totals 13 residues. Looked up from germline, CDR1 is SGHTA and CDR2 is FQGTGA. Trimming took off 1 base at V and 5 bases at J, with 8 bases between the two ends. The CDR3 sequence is CASSLNEGTEAFF. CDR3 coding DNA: TGTGCCAGCAGCTTAAATGAGGGAACTGAAGCTTTCTTT.

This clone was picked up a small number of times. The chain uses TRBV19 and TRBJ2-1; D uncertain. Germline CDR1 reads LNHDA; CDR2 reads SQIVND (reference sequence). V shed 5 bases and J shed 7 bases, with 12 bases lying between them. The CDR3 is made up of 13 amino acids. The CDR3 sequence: CASSFTSINEQFF. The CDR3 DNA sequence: TGTGCCAGTAGTTTCACCTCTATAAATGAGCAGTTCTTC.

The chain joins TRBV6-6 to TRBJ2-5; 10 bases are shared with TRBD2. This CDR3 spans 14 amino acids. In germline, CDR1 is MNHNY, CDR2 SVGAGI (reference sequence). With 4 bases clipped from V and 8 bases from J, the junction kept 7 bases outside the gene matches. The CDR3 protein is CASSSSSGSSTQYF. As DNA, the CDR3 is TGTGCCAGCAGTTCTTCTAGCGGGAGTTCAACCCAGTACTTC.

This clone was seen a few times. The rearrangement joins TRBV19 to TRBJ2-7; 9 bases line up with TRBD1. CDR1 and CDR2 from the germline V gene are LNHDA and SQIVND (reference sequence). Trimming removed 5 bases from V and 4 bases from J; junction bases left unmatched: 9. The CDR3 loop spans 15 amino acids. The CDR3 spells CASSPGTGMLYEQYF. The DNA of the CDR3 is TGTGCCAGTAGTCCCGGGACAGGGATGTTGTACGAGCAGTACTTC.

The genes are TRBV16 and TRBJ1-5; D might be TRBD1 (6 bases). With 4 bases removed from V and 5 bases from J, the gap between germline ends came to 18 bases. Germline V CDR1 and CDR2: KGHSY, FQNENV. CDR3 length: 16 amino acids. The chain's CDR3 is CASSLLRGAGDQPQHF. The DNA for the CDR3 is TGTGCCAGCAGCCTCCTCCGAGGGGCAGGGGATCAGCCCCAGCATTTT.

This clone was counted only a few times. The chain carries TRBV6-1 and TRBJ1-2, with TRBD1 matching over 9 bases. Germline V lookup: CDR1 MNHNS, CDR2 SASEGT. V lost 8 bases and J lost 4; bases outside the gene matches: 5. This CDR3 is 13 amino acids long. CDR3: CASSQGASYGYTF. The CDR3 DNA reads TGTGCCAGCTCACAGGGGGCAAGCTATGGCTACACCTTC.

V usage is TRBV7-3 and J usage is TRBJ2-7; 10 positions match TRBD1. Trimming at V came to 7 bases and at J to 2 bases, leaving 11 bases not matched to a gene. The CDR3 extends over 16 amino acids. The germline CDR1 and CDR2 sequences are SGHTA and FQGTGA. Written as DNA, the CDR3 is TGTGCCAGCACCCTTAGGCCGGGACAGGGGACCTACGAGCAGTACTTC. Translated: CASTLRPGQGTYEQYF.

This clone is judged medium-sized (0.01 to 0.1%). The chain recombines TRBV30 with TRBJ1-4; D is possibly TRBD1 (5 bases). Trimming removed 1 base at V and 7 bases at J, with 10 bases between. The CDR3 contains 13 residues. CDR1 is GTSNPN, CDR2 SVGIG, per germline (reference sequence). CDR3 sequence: CAWSDGGTEKLFF. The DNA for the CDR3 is TGTGCCTGGAGTGACGGGGGTACTGAAAAACTGTTTTTT.

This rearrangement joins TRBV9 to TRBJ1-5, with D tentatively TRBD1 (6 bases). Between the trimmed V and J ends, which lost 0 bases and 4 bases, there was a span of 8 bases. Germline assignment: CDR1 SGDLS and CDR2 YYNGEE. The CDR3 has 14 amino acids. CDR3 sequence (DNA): TGTGCCAGCAGCGTAGGAGGGGGGAATCAGCCCCAGCATTTT. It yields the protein CASSVGGGNQPQHF.

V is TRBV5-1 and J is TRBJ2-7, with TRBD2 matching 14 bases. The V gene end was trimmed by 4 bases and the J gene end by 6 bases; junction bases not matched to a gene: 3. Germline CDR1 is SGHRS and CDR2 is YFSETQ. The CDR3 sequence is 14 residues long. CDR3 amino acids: CASSPGLAGAEQYF. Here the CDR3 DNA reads TGCGCCAGCAGCCCGGGACTAGCGGGAGCCGAGCAGTACTTC.

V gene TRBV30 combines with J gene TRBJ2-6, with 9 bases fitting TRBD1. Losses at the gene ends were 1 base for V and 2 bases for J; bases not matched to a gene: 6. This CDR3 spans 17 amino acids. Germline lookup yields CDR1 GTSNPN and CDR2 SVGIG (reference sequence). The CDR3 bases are TGTGCCTGGAGTGGGGGGGACAGGGTGCCTGGGGCCAACGTCCTGACTTTC. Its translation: CAWSGGDRVPGANVLTF.

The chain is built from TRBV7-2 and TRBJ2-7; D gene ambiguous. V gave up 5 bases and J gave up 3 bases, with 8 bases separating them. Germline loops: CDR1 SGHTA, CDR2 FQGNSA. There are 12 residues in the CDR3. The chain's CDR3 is CASSPNIYEQYF. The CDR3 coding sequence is TGTGCCAGCAGCCCGAACATCTACGAGCAGTACTTC.

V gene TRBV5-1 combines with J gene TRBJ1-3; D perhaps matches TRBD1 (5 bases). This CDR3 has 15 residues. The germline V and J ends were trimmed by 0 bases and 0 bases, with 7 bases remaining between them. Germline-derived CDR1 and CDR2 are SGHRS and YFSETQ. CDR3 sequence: CASSLEGRSGNTIYF. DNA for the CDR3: TGCGCCAGCAGCTTGGAGGGGCGCTCTGGAAACACCATATATTTT.

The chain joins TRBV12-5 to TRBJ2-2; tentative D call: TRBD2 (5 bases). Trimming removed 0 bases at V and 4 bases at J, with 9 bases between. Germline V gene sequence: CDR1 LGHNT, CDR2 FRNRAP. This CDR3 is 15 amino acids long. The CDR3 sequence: CASGLVPGTTGELFF. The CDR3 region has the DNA TGTGCTAGTGGTTTGGTCCCGGGAACCACCGGGGAGCTGTTTTTT.

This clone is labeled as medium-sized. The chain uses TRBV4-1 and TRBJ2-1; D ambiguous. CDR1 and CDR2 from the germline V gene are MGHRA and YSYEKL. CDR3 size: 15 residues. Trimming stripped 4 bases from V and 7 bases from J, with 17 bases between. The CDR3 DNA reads TGCGCCAGCAGCCCTATTTTGGCACCTGGGAATGAGCAGTTCTTC. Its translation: CASSPILAPGNEQFF.

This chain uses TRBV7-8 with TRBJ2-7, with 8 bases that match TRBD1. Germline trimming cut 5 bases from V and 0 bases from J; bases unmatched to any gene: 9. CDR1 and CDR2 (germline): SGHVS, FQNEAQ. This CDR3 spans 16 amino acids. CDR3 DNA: TGTGCCAGCAGCCTATTGTCCGGGACAGGCTCCTACGAGCAGTACTTC. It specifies CASSLLSGTGSYEQYF.

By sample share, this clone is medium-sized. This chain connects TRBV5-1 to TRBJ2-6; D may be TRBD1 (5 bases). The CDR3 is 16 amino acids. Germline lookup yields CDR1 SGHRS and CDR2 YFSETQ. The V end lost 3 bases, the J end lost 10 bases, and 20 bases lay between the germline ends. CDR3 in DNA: TGCGCCAGCAGCTCTGGAACAGGCCGCGATGTTAACGTCCTGACTTTC. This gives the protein CASSSGTGRDVNVLTF. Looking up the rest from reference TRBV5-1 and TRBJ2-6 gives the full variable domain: KAGVTQTPRYLIKTRGQQVTLSCSPISGHRSVSWYQQTPGQGLQFLFEYFSETQRNKGNFPGRFSGRQFSNSRSEMNVSTLELGDSALYLCASSSGTGRDVNVLTFGAGSRLTVL.

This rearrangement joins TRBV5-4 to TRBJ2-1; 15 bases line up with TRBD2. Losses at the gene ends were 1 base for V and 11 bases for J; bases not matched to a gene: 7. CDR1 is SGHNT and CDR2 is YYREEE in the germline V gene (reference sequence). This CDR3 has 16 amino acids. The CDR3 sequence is CASSLIRGTSGGKQFF. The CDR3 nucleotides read TGTGCCAGCAGCTTGATTCGAGGGACTAGCGGGGGGAAGCAGTTCTTC.

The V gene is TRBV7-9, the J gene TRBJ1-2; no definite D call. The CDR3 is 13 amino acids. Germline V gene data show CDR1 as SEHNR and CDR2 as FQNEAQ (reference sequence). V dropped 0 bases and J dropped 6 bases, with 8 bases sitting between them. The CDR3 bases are TGTGCCAGCAGCTTAGCTAATAGGGATGGCTACACCTTC. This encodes CASSLANRDGYTF.

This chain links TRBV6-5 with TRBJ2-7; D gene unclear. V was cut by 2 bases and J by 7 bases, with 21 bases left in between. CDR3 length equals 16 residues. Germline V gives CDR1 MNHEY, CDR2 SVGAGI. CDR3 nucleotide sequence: TGTGCCAGCAGTTACGGCCTGGACGTCCTCCTACGTGAGCAGTACTTC. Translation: CASSYGLDVLLREQYF.

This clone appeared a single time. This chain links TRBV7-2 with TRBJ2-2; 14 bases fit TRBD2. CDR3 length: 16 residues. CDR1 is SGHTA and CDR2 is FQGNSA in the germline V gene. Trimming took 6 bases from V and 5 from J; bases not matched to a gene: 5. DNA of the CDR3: TGTGCCAGCAGTACGGGACTAGCGGGAGTTACCGGGGAGCTGTTTTTT. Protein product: CASSTGLAGVTGELFF.

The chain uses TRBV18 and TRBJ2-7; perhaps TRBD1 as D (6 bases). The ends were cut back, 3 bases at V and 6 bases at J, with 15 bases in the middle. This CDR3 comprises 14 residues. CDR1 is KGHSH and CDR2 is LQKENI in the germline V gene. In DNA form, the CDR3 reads TGTGCCAGCTCACCCGGGAAGGGGGTTAGCGAGCAGTACTTC. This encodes CASSPGKGVSEQYF.

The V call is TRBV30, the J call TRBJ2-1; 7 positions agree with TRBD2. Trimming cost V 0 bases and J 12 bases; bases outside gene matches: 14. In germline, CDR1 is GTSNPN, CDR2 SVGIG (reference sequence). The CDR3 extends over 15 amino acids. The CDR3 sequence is CAWSVRVGGRATQFF. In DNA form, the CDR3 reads TGTGCCTGGAGTGTACGGGTTGGAGGGAGGGCTACGCAGTTCTTC.

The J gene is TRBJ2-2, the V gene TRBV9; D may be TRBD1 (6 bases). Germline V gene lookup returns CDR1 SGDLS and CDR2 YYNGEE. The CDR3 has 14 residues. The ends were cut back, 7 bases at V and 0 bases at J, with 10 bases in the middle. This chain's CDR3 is CASAGDANTGELFF. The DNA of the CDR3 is TGTGCCAGCGCAGGGGATGCGAACACCGGGGAGCTGTTTTTT.

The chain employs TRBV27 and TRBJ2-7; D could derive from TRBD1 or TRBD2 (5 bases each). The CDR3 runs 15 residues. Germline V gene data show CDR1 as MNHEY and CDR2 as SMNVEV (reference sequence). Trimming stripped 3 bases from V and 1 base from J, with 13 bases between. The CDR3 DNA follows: TGTGCCAGCAGTTTGTTGGGGGAGTCGTCCTACGAGCAGTACTTC. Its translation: CASSLLGESSYEQYF.